Presented here are 9 T cell receptor beta chains from one specimen sequenced in a study of cytomegalovirus exposure and HLA in healthy donors. PCR amplification relied on 60 Vbeta primers (plus 13 Jbeta primers). The data were produced by immunoSEQ multiplex PCR, yet TCRdb's version contains in-frame clones alone and is incomplete. The sample lists around 200,000 clones; about 83% were seen once. The sequenced sample consisted of PBMCs. The receptors were gathered from a woman in her 50s in good health and CMV-seropositive.

The genes are TRBV2 and TRBJ1-2; perhaps TRBD1 as D (5 bases). The CDR3 has 11 residues. The germline V and J ends were trimmed by 6 bases and 6 bases, with 8 bases remaining between them. Germline CDR1 and CDR2: SNHLY and FYNNEI. Here the CDR3 reads CASRWGDGYTF. The CDR3 DNA follows: TGTGCCAGCAGGTGGGGGGATGGCTACACCTTC.

This rearrangement joins TRBV19 to TRBJ2-1; TRBD2 agrees at 12 bases. Trimming cost V 5 bases and J 10 bases; bases outside gene matches: 6. The CDR3 loop spans 14 amino acids. CDR1 and CDR2 (germline): LNHDA, SQIVND (reference sequence). CDR3 DNA: TGTGCCAGTAGTTCTAGCGGGGGGGCACCGGAGCAGTTCTTC. It codes for CASSSSGGAPEQFF.

This clone came up a few times. The chain carries TRBV11-2 and TRBJ2-3; tentative D call: TRBD1 (6 bases). CDR1 and CDR2 from the germline V gene are SGHAT and FQNNGV. Trimming removed 3 bases from V and 4 bases from J, with 8 bases in between. This CDR3 has 13 amino acids. CDR3 in DNA: TGTGCCAGCAGCTTTACAGGGCCAGATACGCAGTATTTT. This encodes CASSFTGPDTQYF.

The genes are TRBV18 and TRBJ2-7; 11 bases are a match to TRBD2. The CDR3 is 15 residues long. Germline trimming cut 4 bases from V and 4 bases from J; bases unmatched to any gene: 6. Germline V gives CDR1 KGHSH, CDR2 LQKENI. The chain's CDR3 is CASSLAGGSSYEQYF. CDR3 in DNA: TGTGCCAGCTCACTAGCGGGGGGGAGTTCGTACGAGCAGTACTTC.

The chain combines TRBV4-3 with TRBJ1-4; a weak D match, TRBD1 (6 bases). The CDR3 is 15 amino acids. Germline lookup yields CDR1 LGHNA and CDR2 YSLEER. Deletions cut 3 bases from V and 4 bases from J, with 12 bases between. The CDR3 DNA reads as TGCGCCAGCAGCCACCCGACAGGACGTAATGAAAAACTGTTTTTT. This codes for CASSHPTGRNEKLFF.

This chain uses TRBV7-8 with TRBJ2-5; 7 bases agree with TRBD1. Looked up from germline, CDR1 is SGHVS and CDR2 is FQNEAQ. V gave up 0 bases and J gave up 5 bases; unmatched junction bases: 3. This CDR3 is built from 14 residues. Written as DNA, the CDR3 is TGTGCCAGCAGCTTAGCAGGGGGCAGGGAGACCCAGTACTTC. Amino acids: CASSLAGGRETQYF.

This chain connects TRBV11-2 to TRBJ2-5, with a possible D match to TRBD1 (6 bases). Germline V gives CDR1 SGHAT, CDR2 FQNNGV. V lost 1 base and J 7 bases, leaving 10 bases between the germline ends. There are 13 residues in the CDR3. The chain's CDR3 is CASSLGQERTQYF. As DNA, the CDR3 is TGTGCCAGCAGCTTAGGACAGGAGAGGACCCAGTACTTC.

The chain combines TRBV9 with TRBJ2-3; 9 nucleotides align to TRBD2. The CDR3 is 18 residues long. Germline CDR1 is SGDLS and CDR2 is YYNGEE. The junction had 10 bases not matched to a gene; V was cut back by 0 bases and J by 2 bases. CDR3 sequence (DNA): TGTGCCAGCAGCGTAGTAGGGGGGCGGGAGGGGTTCACAGATACGCAGTATTTT. Its protein is CASSVVGGREGFTDTQYF.

The chain links TRBV5-1 to TRBJ2-3, with TRBD2 identical over 7 bases. Germline V gives CDR1 SGHRS, CDR2 YFSETQ. The trim removed 6 bases at V and 6 bases at J, leaving 10 bases unmatched. This CDR3 is 14 amino acids long. The CDR3 DNA reads as TGCGCCAGCAAAAGGCTAGCGGTAGACGATACGCAGTATTTT. Amino acids: CASKRLAVDDTQYF.